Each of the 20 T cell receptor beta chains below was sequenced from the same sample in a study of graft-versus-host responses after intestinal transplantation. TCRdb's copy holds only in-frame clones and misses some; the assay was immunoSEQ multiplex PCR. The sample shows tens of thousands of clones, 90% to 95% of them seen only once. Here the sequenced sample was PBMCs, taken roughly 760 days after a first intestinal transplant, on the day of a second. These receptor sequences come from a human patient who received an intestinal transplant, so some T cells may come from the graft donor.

The CDR3 spells CASSLGNRDTIYF. The DNA for the CDR3 is TGTGCCAGCAGCTTAGGGAACCGTGACACCATATATTTT. The V and J genes are TRBV7-9 and TRBJ1-3; the D is unclear. This CDR3 comprises 13 residues. V was shortened by 1 base and J by 8 bases, with 9 bases between the two germline ends. Germline V lookup: CDR1 SEHNR, CDR2 FQNEAQ (reference sequence).

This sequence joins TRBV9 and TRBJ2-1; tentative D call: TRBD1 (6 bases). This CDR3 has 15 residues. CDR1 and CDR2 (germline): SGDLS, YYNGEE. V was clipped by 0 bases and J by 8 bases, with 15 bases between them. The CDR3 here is CASSVAADSEDEQFF. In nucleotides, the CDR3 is TGTGCCAGCAGCGTAGCTGCGGACAGCGAAGATGAGCAGTTCTTC.

The CDR3 protein is CASSWTGLSGANVLTF. DNA of the CDR3: TGTGCCAGCAGTTGGACAGGACTCTCTGGGGCCAACGTCCTGACTTTC. The chain recombines TRBV7-9 with TRBJ2-6, with 7 bases identical to TRBD1. Germline V gene data show CDR1 as SEHNR and CDR2 as FQNEAQ (reference sequence). The CDR3 extends over 16 amino acids. Trimming took 6 bases from V and 0 from J; bases not matched to a gene: 5.

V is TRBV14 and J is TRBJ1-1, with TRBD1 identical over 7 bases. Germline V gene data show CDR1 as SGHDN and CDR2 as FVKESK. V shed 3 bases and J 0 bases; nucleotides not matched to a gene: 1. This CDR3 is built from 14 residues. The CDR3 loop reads CASSQGQLNTEAFF. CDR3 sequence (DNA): TGTGCCAGCAGCCAGGGACAGCTGAACACTGAAGCTTTCTTT. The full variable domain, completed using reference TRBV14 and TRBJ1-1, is EAGVTQFPSHSVIEKGQTVTLRCDPISGHDNLYWYRRVMGKEIKFLLHFVKESKQDESGMPNNRFLAERTGGTYSTLKVQPAELEDSGVYFCASSQGQLNTEAFFGQGTRLTVV.

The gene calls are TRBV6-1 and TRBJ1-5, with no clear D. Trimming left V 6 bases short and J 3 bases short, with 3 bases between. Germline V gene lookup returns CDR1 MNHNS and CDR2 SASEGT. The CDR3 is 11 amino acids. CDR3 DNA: TGTGCCAGCAGCAACAATCAGCCCCAGCATTTT. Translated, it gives CASSNNQPQHF.

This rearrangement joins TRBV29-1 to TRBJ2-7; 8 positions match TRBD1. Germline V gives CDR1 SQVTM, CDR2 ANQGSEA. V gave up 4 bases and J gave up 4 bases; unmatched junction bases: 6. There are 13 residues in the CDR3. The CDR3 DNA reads TGCAGCGTTGCCCGGGACAGGAGTTACGAGCAGTACTTC. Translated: CSVARDRSYEQYF.

The CDR3 loop reads CAHRDIGVGYTF. DNA for the CDR3: TGTGCTCACAGGGACATTGGTGTTGGCTACACCTTC. J is TRBJ1-2 and V is TRBV28, with D perhaps TRBD1 (6 bases). The CDR3 is 12 residues long. Germline V gene lookup returns CDR1 MDHEN and CDR2 SYDVKM.

The CDR3 reads CASSIPSGVKSNQPQHF. For the CDR3, the DNA is TGTGCCAGTAGTATCCCCTCGGGGGTGAAGAGCAATCAGCCCCAGCATTTT. The V gene is TRBV19, the J gene TRBJ1-5, with D perhaps TRBD1 (5 bases). The germline V and J ends were trimmed by 3 bases and 1 base, with 16 bases remaining between them. Germline CDR1 is LNHDA and CDR2 is SQIVND (reference sequence). The CDR3 runs 17 residues.

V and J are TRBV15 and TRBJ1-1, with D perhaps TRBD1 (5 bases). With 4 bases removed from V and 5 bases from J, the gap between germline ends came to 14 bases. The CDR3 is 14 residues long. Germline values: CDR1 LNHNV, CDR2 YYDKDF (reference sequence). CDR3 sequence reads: CATSTSGRGTEAFF. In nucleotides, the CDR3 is TGTGCCACCAGCACGTCCGGGAGGGGAACTGAAGCTTTCTTT.

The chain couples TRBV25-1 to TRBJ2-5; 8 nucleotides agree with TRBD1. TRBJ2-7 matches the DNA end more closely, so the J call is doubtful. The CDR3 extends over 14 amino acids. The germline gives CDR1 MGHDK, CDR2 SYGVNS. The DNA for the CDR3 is TGTGCCAGCAGTGCTGGACAGGGTTCCTACGAGCAGTACTTC. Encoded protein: CASSAGQGSYEQYF.

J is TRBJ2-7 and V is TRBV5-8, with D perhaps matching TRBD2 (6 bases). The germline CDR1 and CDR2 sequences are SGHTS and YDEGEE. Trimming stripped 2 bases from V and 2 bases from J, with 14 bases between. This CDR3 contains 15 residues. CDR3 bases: TGTGCCAGCAGCTTCGGGGCTAGCGCGACCTACGAGCAGTACTTC. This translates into CASSFGASATYEQYF.

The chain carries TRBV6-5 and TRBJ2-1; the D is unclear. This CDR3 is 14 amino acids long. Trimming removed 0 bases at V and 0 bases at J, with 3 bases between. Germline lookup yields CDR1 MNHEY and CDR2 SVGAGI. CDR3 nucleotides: TGTGCCAGCAGTTACTCCGGCTCCTACAATGAGCAGTTCTTC. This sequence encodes CASSYSGSYNEQFF.

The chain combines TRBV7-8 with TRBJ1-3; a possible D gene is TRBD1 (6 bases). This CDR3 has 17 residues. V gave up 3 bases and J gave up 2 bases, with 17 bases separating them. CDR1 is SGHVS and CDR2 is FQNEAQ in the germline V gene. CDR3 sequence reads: CASSFQTGLTPGNTIYF. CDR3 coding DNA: TGTGCCAGCAGCTTTCAAACAGGGTTGACTCCTGGAAACACCATATATTTT. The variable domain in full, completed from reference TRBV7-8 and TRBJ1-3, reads GAGVSQSPRYKVAKRGQDVALRCDPISGHVSLFWYQQALGQGPEFLTYFQNEAQLDKSGLPSDRFFAERPEGSVSTLKIQRTQQEDSAVYLCASSFQTGLTPGNTIYFGEGSWLTVV.

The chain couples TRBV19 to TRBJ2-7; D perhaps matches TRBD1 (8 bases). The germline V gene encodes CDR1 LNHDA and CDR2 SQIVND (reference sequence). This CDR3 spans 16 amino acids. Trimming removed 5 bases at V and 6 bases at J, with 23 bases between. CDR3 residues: CASSAKFRGQRGEQYF. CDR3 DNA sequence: TGTGCCAGTAGTGCAAAATTCAGGGGGCAGCGGGGCGAGCAGTACTTC.

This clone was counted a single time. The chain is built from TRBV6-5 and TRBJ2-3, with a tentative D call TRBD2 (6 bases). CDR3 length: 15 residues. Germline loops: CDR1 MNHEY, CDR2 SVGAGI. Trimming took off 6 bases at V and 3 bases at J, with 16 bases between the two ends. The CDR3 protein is CASSRSGQATDTQYF. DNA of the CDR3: TGTGCCAGCAGCCGTAGCGGCCAGGCTACAGATACGCAGTATTTT.

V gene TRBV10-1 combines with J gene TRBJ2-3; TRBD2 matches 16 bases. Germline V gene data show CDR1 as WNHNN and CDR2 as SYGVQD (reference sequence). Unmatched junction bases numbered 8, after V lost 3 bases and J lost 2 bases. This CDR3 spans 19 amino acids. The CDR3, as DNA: TGCGCCAGCAGTGACCCACCTGGGACTAGCGGGAGGGACACAGATACGCAGTATTTT. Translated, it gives CASSDPPGTSGRDTDTQYF.

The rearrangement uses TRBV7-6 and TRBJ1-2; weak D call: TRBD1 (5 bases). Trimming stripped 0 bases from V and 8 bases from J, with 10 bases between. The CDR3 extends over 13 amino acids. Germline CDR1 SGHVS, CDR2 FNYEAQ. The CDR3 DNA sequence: TGTGCCAGCAGCTTAGCGGGGGACCTGGGCTACACCTTC. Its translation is CASSLAGDLGYTF.

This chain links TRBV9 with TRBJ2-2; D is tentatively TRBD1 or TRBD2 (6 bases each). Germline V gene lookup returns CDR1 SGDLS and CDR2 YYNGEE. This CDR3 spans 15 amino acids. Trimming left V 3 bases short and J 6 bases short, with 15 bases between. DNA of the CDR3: TGTGCCAGCAGCGACCAAGGGGGGCACGCCGGGGAGCTGTTTTTT. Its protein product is CASSDQGGHAGELFF.

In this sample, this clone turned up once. CDR3 DNA: TGCAGCGTTGTCCCCGGGGGGAACACTGAAGCTTTCTTT. Amino acids: CSVVPGGNTEAFF. The chain carries TRBV29-1 and TRBJ1-1, with a possible D match to TRBD1 (5 bases). CDR3 length: 13 residues. Trimming pared 4 bases from V and 1 base from J, leaving 10 bases between. The germline V gene has CDR1 SQVTM and CDR2 ANQGSEA.

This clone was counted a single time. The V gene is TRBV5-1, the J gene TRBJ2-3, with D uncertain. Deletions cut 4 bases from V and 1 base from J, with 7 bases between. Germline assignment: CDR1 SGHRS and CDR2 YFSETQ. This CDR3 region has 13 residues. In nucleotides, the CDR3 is TGCGCCAGCAGCGGGTGGGGCACAGATACGCAGTATTTT. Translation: CASSGWGTDTQYF.